This TCR beta chain is drawn from a study of beta chain features in type 1 diabetes. Study-wide results and caveats: PCR may have favored shorter templates equally in patients and controls. TCRB CDR3s were moderately but significantly shorter in Type 1 diabetes patients in all four CD4+ subsets. When VDJ junctions were examined, type 1 diabetes patients showed fewer insertions and more deletions.

Per germline, CDR1 SQVTM and CDR2 ANQGSEA. The CDR3 has 14 residues. The V end lost 4 bases, the J end lost 6 bases, and 18 bases lay between the germline ends. About this clone itself: Its cognate antigen is unknown.

Via the markers CD45RO/CCR7/CD25/CD127/CD95/CD27, stem cell-like memory, regulatory, central memory and naive CD4+ cells were sorted. The isolated RNA, all of it, was reverse transcribed, so expressed TCRB transcripts were what got sequenced. TCRdb keeps only in-frame clones here, not all; method: immunoSEQ multiplex PCR. The sample carries fewer than 350,000 clones, over 14% recorded once. The TCR sequence derives from a man aged 18 to 29 with type 1 diabetes. The sequenced sample consisted of naive CD4+ T cells from blood. This chain connects TRBV29-1 to TRBJ1-1, with D tentatively TRBD1 (5 bases). This CDR3 is CSVVPRVSISEAFF. CDR3 bases: TGCAGCGTTGTTCCCAGGGTCTCGATCTCTGAAGCTTTCTTT.